The entry that follows covers one TCR beta chain sequence. Its antigen is currently unknown. Generated by immunoSEQ multiplex PCR, the TCRdb table keeps only in-frame clones and is missing some. The profile shows about 92,000 clones, approximately 86% of them singletons. This sample stems from a study of T cell responses to AZD1222 COVID-19 vaccine. As for the study in general: Second-dose groups at about 4 or about 12 weeks were pooled. Findings and limits, study-wide: Females made up more of the donors, who were largely white British, and clonal diversity may have come out too low.

V was pared by 4 bases and J by 5 bases, with 11 bases between. The CDR3 has 13 amino acids. CDR1 GTSNPN and CDR2 SVGIG come from the germline V gene (reference sequence). The chain uses TRBV30 and TRBJ1-4; possibly TRBD1 for D (6 bases). The source material was peripheral blood, sampled on day 0 of AZD1222 vaccination. The TCR was taken from an adult in good health. CDR3 in amino acids: CAWNRGANEKLFF. As DNA, the CDR3 is TGTGCCTGGAATCGGGGGGCGAATGAAAAACTGTTTTTT.